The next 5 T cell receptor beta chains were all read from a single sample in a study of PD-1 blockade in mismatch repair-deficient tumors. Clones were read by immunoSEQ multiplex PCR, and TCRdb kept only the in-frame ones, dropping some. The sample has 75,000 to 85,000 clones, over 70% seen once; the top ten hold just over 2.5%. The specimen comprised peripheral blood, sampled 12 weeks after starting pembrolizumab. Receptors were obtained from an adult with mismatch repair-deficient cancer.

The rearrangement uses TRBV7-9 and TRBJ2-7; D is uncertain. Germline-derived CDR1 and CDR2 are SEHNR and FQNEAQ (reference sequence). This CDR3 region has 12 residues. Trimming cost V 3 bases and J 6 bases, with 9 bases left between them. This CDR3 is CASSFRALEQYF. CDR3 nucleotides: TGTGCCAGCAGCTTTAGGGCTCTCGAGCAGTACTTC.

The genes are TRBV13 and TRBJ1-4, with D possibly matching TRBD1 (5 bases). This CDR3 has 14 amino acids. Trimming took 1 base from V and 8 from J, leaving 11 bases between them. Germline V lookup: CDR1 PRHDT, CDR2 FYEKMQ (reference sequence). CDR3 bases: TGTGCCAGCAGCTTAGCAGGGTCAGGAGAAAAACTGTTTTTT. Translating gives CASSLAGSGEKLFF.

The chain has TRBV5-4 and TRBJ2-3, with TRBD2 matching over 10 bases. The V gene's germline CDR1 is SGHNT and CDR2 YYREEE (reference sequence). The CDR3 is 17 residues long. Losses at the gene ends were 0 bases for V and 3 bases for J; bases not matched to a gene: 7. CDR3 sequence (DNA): TGTGCCAGCAGCTTGGTGGGGATTAGCGGGAGGACAGATACGCAGTATTTT. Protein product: CASSLVGISGRTDTQYF.

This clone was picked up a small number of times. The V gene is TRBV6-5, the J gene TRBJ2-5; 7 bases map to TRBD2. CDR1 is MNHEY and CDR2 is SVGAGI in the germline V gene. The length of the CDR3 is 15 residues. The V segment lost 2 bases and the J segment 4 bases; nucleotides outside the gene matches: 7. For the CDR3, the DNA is TGTGCCAGCAGTTACGAGGGAGGGGAGGTAGAGACCCAGTACTTC. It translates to CASSYEGGEVETQYF.

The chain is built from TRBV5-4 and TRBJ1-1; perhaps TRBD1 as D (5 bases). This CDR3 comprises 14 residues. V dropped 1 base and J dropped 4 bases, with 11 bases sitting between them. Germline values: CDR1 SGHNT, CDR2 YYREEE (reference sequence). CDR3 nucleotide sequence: TGTGCCAGCAGCTTGCAAGGGACTCCCACTGAAGCTTTCTTT. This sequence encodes CASSLQGTPTEAFF.